This TCR beta chain appears in the sequencing data of a study of immune heterogeneity within non-small cell lung tumors. General study findings and limits: Comparison across individual patients showed largely distinct high-frequency T-cell receptor beta clonotypes.

Samples each supplied around 600 ng of bulk tumor genomic DNA as template. Several far-apart biopsies were taken per primary tumor during surgery. The patients were newly diagnosed with non-small cell lung cancer, had not been treated, and had curative surgery. Donation came from patients with newly diagnosed non-small cell lung cancer who were having surgery with curative intent. This clonotype was counted many times. Its antigen is undetermined. Multiplex PCR amplified TCR beta CDR3 with 32 V and 13 J primers. MiXCR, run by TCRdb on the multiplex PCR reads, gives a single entry per CDR3 protein. The sample records 22,000 or so distinct CDR3 sequences, 25% to 35% being singletons. Looked up from germline, CDR1 is SGHTS and CDR2 is YDEGEE. The trim removed 7 bases at V and 4 bases at J, leaving 22 bases unmatched. The CDR3 extends over 18 amino acids.

The receptor was isolated from a man in his forties with non-small cell lung cancer. Sequencing input: lung tumor tissue. The chain carries TRBV5-8 and TRBJ1-2, with 7 bases fitting TRBD1. The CDR3 coding sequence is TGTGCCAGCGCTCTCGTTAGAGGGGGCCAATCTCGAACCTATGGCTACACCTTC. Translated, it gives CASALVRGGQSRTYGYTF.